Included here is one T cell receptor (beta chain) sequence, with context. The CDR3 loop spans 14 amino acids. Germline-derived CDR1 and CDR2 are KGHSH and LQKENI. The V segment lost 4 bases and the J segment 2 bases; nucleotides outside the gene matches: 0. This sample is drawn from a study of blood T cell repertoires in COVID-19. Turning to the study itself: Sources were T cells, B-cell-depleted T cells, or PBMCs; the material itself was cDNA or gDNA.

Using immunoSEQ multiplex PCR, the repertoire was profiled, and TCRdb retains in-frame clones only, with some absent. The repertoire holds some 68,000 clones, 88% seen once, with roughly 2.4% in the top ten. The rearrangement uses TRBV18 and TRBJ2-2; 8 nucleotides line up with TRBD2. The receptor's source is a human donor in a cohort sampled during active COVID-19. Sequenced: peripheral blood. Written as DNA, the CDR3 is TGTGCCAGCTCACGGACTAGCAACACCGGGGAGCTGTTTTTT. Amino acid sequence: CASSRTSNTGELFF.